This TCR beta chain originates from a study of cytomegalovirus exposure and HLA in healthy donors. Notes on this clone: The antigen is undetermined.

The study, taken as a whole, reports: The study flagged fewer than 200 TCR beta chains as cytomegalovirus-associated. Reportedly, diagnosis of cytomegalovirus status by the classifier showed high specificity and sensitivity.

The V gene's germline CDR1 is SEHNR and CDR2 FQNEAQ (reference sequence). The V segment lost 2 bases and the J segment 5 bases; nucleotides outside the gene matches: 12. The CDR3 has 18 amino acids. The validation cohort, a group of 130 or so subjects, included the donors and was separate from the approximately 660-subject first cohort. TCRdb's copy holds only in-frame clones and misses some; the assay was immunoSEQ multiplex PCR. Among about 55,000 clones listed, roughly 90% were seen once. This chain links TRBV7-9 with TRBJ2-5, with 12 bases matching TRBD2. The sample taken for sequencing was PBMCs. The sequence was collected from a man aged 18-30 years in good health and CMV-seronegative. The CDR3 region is CASSLTRRTSGKSETQYF. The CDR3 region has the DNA TGTGCCAGCAGCTTAACCCGTAGGACTAGCGGGAAATCTGAGACCCAGTACTTC.